This TCR beta chain came from a study of shared clonotypes between healthy human individuals. Germline V lookup: CDR1 MDHEN, CDR2 SYDVKM. This CDR3 has 16 residues. V shed 6 bases and J 2 bases; nucleotides not matched to a gene: 8. Regarding the study as a whole: Sequencing depth was a factor that was expected to affect clonotype sharing among donors.

CD8 cells classed as naive were CD45RO-negative and positively selected for CCR7, excluding terminally differentiated effector memory CD45RA+ cells. Data came from immunoSEQ multiplex PCR; TCRdb stores just in-frame clones and leaves some out. The sample consists of about 2,200,000 clones, approximately 94% of them appearing once. This clone was observed a single time. The antigen remains unidentified. Sequenced material: naive CD8+ T cells from PBMCs. This clonotype was sampled from a man younger than 35 in good health. Some clones in this sample may be carry-over from other donors' samples. The rearrangement links TRBV28 to TRBJ2-3, with 10 bases matching TRBD1. CDR3 amino acids: CASSPGQGTYTDTQYF. As DNA, the CDR3 is TGTGCCAGCAGCCCGGGACAGGGGACTTACACAGATACGCAGTATTTT.